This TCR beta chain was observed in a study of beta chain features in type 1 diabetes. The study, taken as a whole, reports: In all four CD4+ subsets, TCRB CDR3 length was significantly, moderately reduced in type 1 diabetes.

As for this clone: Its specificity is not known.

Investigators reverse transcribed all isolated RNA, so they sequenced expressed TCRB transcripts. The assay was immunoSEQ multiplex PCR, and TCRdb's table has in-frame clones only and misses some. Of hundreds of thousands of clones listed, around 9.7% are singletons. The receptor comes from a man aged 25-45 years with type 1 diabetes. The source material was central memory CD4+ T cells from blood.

The CDR3 region is CASTLSTGYEQYF. DNA of the CDR3: TGTGCCAGCACGCTCTCGACGGGCTACGAGCAGTACTTC. The V gene is TRBV28, the J gene TRBJ2-7; D gene unclear. The V and J ends lost 7 bases and 3 bases respectively, with 13 bases between them. The CDR3 loop spans 13 amino acids. CDR1 and CDR2 from the germline V gene are MDHEN and SYDVKM.